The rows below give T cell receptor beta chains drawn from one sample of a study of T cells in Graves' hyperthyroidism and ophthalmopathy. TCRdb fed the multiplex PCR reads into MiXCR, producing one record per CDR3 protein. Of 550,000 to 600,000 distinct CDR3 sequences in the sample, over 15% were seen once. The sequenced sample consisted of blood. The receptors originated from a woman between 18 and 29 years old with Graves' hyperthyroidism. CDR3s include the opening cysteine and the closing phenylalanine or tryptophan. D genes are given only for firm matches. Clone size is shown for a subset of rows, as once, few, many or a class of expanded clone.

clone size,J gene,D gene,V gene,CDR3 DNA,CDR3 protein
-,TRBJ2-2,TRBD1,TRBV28,TGTGCCAGCAGTTCCCGACAGGGTGCGAACACCGGGGAGCTGTTTTTT,CASSSRQGANTGELFF
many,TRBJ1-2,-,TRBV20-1,TGCAGTGCTACCAATTCCGTCTATGGCTACACCTTC,CSATNSVYGYTF
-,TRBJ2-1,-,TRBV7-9,TGTGCCAGCAGCTTAAGAGTCCGAGGACACAATGAGCAGTTCTTC,CASSLRVRGHNEQFF
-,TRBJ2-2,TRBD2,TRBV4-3,TGCGCCAGCAGCCAAGATTTCCTCGCGGGGGTTCTCACCGGGGAGCTGTTTTTT,CASSQDFLAGVLTGELFF
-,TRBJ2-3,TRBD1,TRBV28,TGTGCCAGCAGGACAGGGGCCGCGCGGGGCACAGATACGCAGTGTTTT,CASRTGAARGTDTQCF
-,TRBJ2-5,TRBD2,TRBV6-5,TGTGCCAGCAGATTACTAGCGGGGGCGGAGACCCAGTACTTC,CASRLLAGAETQYF
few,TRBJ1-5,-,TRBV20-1,TGCAGTGCTCACCGCGGGGGCCAGGGCAATCAGCCCCAGCATTTT,CSAHRGGQGNQPQHF
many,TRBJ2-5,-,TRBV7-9,TGTGCCAGCAGTCCACGGACGGTGCAAGAGACCCAGTACTTC,CASSPRTVQETQYF
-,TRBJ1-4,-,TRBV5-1,TGCGCCAGCAGCTTGGGCCCCACAAGGGAAAAACTGTTTTTT,CASSLGPTREKLFF
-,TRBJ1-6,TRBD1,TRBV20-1,TGCAGTGCCCAGGACAGGGGGAATTCACCCCTCCACTTT,CSAQDRGNSPLHF
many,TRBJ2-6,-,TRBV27,TGTGCCAGCAGTCGACGGATTGAGAGCTCTGGGGCCAACGTCCTGACTTTC,CASSRRIESSGANVLTF
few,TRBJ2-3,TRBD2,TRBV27,TGTGCCAGCAGTAGTCAAAGCGGGAGGGCCACAGATACGCAGTATTTT,CASSSQSGRATDTQYF
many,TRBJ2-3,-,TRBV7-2,TGTGCCAGCAGCCTAAGGGTTCGTAAAGGCACAGATACGCAGTATTTT,CASSLRVRKGTDTQYF
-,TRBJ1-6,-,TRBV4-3,TGCGCCAGCAGCCAAGAAGGGGCCTTAGGCAATTCACCCCTCCACTTT,CASSQEGALGNSPLHF
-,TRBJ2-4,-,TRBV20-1,TGCAGTGCTACATCCTTATCAGGGTTTCCCAAAAACATTCAGTACTTC,CSATSLSGFPKNIQYF
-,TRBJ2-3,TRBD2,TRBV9,TGTGCCAGCAGCGTAGGGGGGAGGGACTCCACAGATACGCAGTATTTT,CASSVGGRDSTDTQYF
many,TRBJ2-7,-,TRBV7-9,TGTGCCAGCAGCTCTGCGGATCTACGCCCCCTCGAGCAGTACTTC,CASSSADLRPLEQYF
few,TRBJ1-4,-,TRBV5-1,TGCGCCAGCAGCTTGGTACCGGGACTCACGAATGAAAAACTGTTTTTT,CASSLVPGLTNEKLFF
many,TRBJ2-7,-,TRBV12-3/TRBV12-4,TGTGCCAGCAGCCCACTTGGGGCTACGGACGAGCAGTACTTC,CASSPLGATDEQYF
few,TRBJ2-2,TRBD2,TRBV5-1,TGCGCCAGCAGCATACTAGCGGCGAACACCGGGGAGCTGTTTTTT,CASSILAANTGELFF
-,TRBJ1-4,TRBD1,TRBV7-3,TGTGCCAGCAGCAATCTCCAGGGGGCGGGTGAAAAACTGTTTTTT,CASSNLQGAGEKLFF
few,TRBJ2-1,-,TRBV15,TGTGCCACCAGCCCGGAGGGTGCGAGCTCCTACAATGAGCAGTTCTTC,CATSPEGASSYNEQFF
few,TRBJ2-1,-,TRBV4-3,TGCGCCAGCAGCCGAAAATACCGGGACACGGTAAACAATGAGCAGTTCTTC,CASSRKYRDTVNNEQFF
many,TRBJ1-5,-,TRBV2,TGTGCCAGTACAGCGTCTAGCAATCAGCCCCAGCATTTT,CASTASSNQPQHF
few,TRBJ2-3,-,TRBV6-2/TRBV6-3,TGTGCCAGCAGTTACGTCATAAGCGGGGATACGCAGTATTTT,CASSYVISGDTQYF
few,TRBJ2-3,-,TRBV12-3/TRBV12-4,TGTGCCAGCAGTTTAAAGGCGGATGCTACGCAGTATTTT,CASSLKADATQYF
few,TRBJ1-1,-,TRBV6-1,TGTGCCAGCCTAAGGGGCAGAATGAACACTGAAGCTTTCTTT,CASLRGRMNTEAFF
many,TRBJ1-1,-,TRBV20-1,TGCAGTGCCCGGCCCCCGGGGAACACTGAAGCTTTCTTT,CSARPPGNTEAFF
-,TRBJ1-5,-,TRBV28,TGTGCCAGCAGTTTCCCAGGGGAAAATCAGCCCCAGCATTTT,CASSFPGENQPQHF
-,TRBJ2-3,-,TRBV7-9,TGTGCCAGCAGCTGGGACTCAGATACGCAGTATTTT,CASSWDSDTQYF
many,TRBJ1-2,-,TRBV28,TGTGCCAGCAGTTTACCGGGGACGGAGGGAAGCTATGGCTACACCTTC,CASSLPGTEGSYGYTF
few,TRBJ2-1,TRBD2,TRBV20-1,TGCAGTGCTAGAGATATGAGACTAGCGGCCAATGAGCAGTTCTTC,CSARDMRLAANEQFF
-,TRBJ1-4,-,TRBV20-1,TGCAGTGCTAAGGGTGTGGACAACCAGAATGAAAAACTGTTTTTT,CSAKGVDNQNEKLFF
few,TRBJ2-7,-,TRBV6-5,TGTGCCAGCAGTTACGGGACATACGAGCAGTACTTC,CASSYGTYEQYF
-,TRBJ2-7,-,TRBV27,TGTGCCAGCAGTTTAACCCCCCCCCACGAGCAGTACTTC,CASSLTPPHEQYF
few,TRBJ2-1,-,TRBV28,TGTGCCAGCTCTTATTTGGCCTCCTACAATGAGCAGTTCTTC,CASSYLASYNEQFF
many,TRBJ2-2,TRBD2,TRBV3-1,TGTGCCAGCAGCCAAGGGGTAGCGGGGGGCCCTATGGGCACCGGGGAGCTGTTTTTT,CASSQGVAGGPMGTGELFF
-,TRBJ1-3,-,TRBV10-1,TGCGCCAGCGCCTCAGGGTCTGGAAACACCATATATTTT,CASASGSGNTIYF
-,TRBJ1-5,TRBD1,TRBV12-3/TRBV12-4,TGTGCCAGCAGTCTGGGACAGGGGGTTTCCAATCAGCCCCAGCATTTT,CASSLGQGVSNQPQHF
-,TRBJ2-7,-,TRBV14,TGTGCCAGCAGTAACGACCGACCTACGGAGCAGTACTTC,CASSNDRPTEQYF
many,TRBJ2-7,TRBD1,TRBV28,TGTGCCAGCAGTTCGACCGGGACAGGGGGGCAATACGAGCAGTACTTC,CASSSTGTGGQYEQYF
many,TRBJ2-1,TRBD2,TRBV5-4,TGTGCCAGCAGCTCACTAGCGGGGGGGACCTACAATGAGCAGTTCTTC,CASSSLAGGTYNEQFF
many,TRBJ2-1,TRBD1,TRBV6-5,TGTGCCAGCAGTTACTGGCAGGGGGACTCCTACAATGAGCAGTTCTTC,CASSYWQGDSYNEQFF
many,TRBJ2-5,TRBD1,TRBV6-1,TGTGCCAGCAGTGTGGGACAGTTATCGAAGGGGCACCAAGAGACCCAGTACTTC,CASSVGQLSKGHQETQYF
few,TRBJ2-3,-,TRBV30,TGTGCCTGGAGTAGGACAAGGCCCGTCGGTGTCGCGCAGTATTTT,CAWSRTRPVGVAQYF
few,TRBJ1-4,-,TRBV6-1,TGTGCCAGCAGTGCCGGACAGTATGAAAAACTGTTTTTT,CASSAGQYEKLFF
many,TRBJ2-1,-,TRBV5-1,TGCGCCAGCAGCTTGGCACAGGGGGTCTTAGCGGGAGATGTCGATGAGCAGTTCTTC,CASSLAQGVLAGDVDEQFF
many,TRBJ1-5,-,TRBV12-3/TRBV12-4,TGTGCCAGCAGTTTCAATGGACTCTACAGTCAGCCCCAGCATTTT,CASSFNGLYSQPQHF
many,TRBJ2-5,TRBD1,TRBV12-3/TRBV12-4,TGTGCCAGCAGTCTTCAGGGGGCGAGGCAAGAGACCCAGTACTTC,CASSLQGARQETQYF
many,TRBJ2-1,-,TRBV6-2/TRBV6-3,TGTGCCAGCAGTTACACTCGATACAATGAGCAGTTCTTC,CASSYTRYNEQFF
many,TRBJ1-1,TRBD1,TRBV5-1,TGCGCCAGCAGCCCTTGGGGAGGGGGCTCTGAAGCTTTCTTT,CASSPWGGGSEAFF
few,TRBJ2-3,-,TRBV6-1,TGTGCCAGCAGAGAACTAAAGGTACAGGGAGATACGCAGTATTTT,CASRELKVQGDTQYF
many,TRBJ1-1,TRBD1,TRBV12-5,TGTGCTAGTGGTTTGGTACTGGGACAGGGTCTGAGGGTCTCTGAAGCTTTCTTT,CASGLVLGQGLRVSEAFF